These 28 T cell receptor beta chains came from one sample sequenced in a study of T cell repertoires in cytomegalovirus infection. TCRdb re-derived calls from the reads in MiXCR, one entry per CDR3 protein. The sample holds just under 500,000 distinct CDR3 sequences, roughly a third seen once. These receptors have no known antigen. The sample in question was cultured PBMCs, obtained from culture after CMV antigen stimulation. The receptors were gathered from a human donor in good health (CMV status not recorded). Some clones in this sample may be carry-over from other donors' samples.

The chain joins TRBV19 to TRBJ2-7, with D tentatively TRBD1 or TRBD2 (6 bases each). Germline-derived CDR1 and CDR2 are LNHDA and SQIVND (reference sequence). V shed 6 bases and J shed 4 bases, with 16 bases lying between them. The CDR3 consists of 14 residues. CDR3 DNA: TGTGCCAGTAGACCGGGACATGGAGGGTACGAGCAGTACTTC. Protein product: CASRPGHGGYEQYF.

The chain recombines TRBV27 with TRBJ2-3, with 9 positions matching TRBD1. Per the germline V gene, CDR1 is MNHEY and CDR2 is SMNVEV (reference sequence). V gave up 1 base and J gave up 4 bases; unmatched junction bases: 12. This CDR3 has 18 residues. CDR3 protein: CASSLLKAGRQGADTQYF. Written as DNA, the CDR3 is TGTGCCAGCAGTTTATTAAAGGCGGGGCGACAGGGGGCAGATACGCAGTATTTT.

The rearrangement uses TRBV7-2 and TRBJ2-2; a weak D match, TRBD1 (6 bases). The V end was cut by 5 bases, the J end by 1 base, with 11 bases between. The germline V gene encodes CDR1 SGHTA and CDR2 FQGNSA. The CDR3 length is 15 residues. CDR3 sequence: CASSVDRQNTGELFF. CDR3 in DNA: TGTGCCAGCAGCGTGGACAGACAGAACACCGGGGAGCTGTTTTTT.

The rearrangement links TRBV6-9 to TRBJ2-7; D is unclear. The CDR3 sequence is 12 residues long. In germline, CDR1 is MNHGY, CDR2 SVAAGI. The V end was cut by 4 bases, the J end by 6 bases, with 10 bases between. The CDR3 loop reads CASSSAGGEQYV. CDR3 nucleotide sequence: TGTGCCAGCAGTTCGGCAGGCGGCGAGCAGTACGTC.

The V call is TRBV6-1, the J call TRBJ2-7; a possible D gene is TRBD1 (5 bases). The germline V gene has CDR1 MNHNS and CDR2 SASEGT. V gave up 3 bases and J gave up 0 bases, with 12 bases separating them. There are 15 residues in the CDR3. CDR3 nucleotide sequence: TGTGCCAGCAGTGAGACAGCAGACAGCTCCTACGAGCAGTACGTC. It translates to CASSETADSSYEQYV.

At least ten counts were recorded for this clonotype. V and J are TRBV9 and TRBJ1-1; unclear D gene. Trimming cost V 0 bases and J 7 bases, with 10 bases left between them. Germline assignment: CDR1 SGDLS and CDR2 YYNGEE. The CDR3 sequence is 13 residues long. Here the CDR3 reads CASSVDSHREAFF. Here the CDR3 DNA reads TGTGCCAGCAGCGTAGACAGCCACCGTGAAGCTTTCTTT.

The rearrangement joins TRBV12-3 or TRBV12-4 to TRBJ2-2; D is ambiguous. Trimming left V 6 bases short and J 3 bases short, with 8 bases between. This CDR3 is 13 amino acids long. The CDR3 sequence is CASSPPHTGELFF. The CDR3 coding sequence is TGTGCCAGCAGCCCTCCACACACCGGGGAGCTGTTTTTT.

The CDR3 nucleotides are TGTGCCAGCAGCGCCTTAGCTGCTATCGGAAACACCATATATTTT. Protein: CASSALAAIGNTIYF. This sequence joins TRBV6-1 and TRBJ1-3; the D is unclear. This CDR3 is 15 amino acids long. Deletions cut 6 bases from V and 4 bases from J, with 16 bases between. Looked up from germline, CDR1 is MNHNS and CDR2 is SASEGT.

In its sample, this clonotype was seen many times. The rearrangement joins TRBV30 to TRBJ2-5; maybe TRBD2 (5 bases). This CDR3 contains 15 residues. Trimming pared 2 bases from V and 5 bases from J, leaving 18 bases between. CDR1 GTSNPN and CDR2 SVGIG come from the germline V gene (reference sequence). CDR3 sequence: CAWSMHRGPRETQYF. The DNA of the CDR3 is TGTGCCTGGAGTATGCATAGAGGGCCCCGGGAGACCCAGTACTTC. The full variable domain, in which reference TRBV30 and TRBJ2-5 provide the parts outside the CDR3, is SQTIHQWPATLVQPVGSPLSLECTVEGTSNPNLYWYRQAAGRGLQLLFYSVGIGQISSEVPQNLSASRPQDRQFILSSKKLLLSDSGFYLCAWSMHRGPRETQYFGPGTRLLVL.

The chain employs TRBV7-2 and TRBJ2-1; D is unclear. V lost 10 bases to trimming and J lost 8 bases, with 6 bases between them. The germline V gene encodes CDR1 SGHTA and CDR2 FQGNSA. This CDR3 contains 9 residues. The CDR3 reads CAMGYEQFF. The CDR3 region has the DNA TGTGCCATGGGGTATGAGCAGTTCTTC.

This chain uses TRBV27 with TRBJ2-7; D unresolved. The CDR3 runs to 15 residues. With 5 bases removed from V and 2 bases from J, the gap between germline ends came to 16 bases. Looked up from germline, CDR1 is MNHEY and CDR2 is SMNVEV (reference sequence). The CDR3 DNA reads TGTGCCAGCAGTCCATTACCGCTCGGAACCTACGAGCAGTACGTC. Protein sequence: CASSPLPLGTYEQYV.

This clonotype was seen ten or more times. The chain has TRBV7-2 and TRBJ2-2; no clear D gene. From germline, CDR1 is SGHTA and CDR2 FQGNSA. The V end was cut by 1 base, the J end by 5 bases, with 8 bases between. The CDR3 runs 14 residues. The CDR3 protein is CASSLEVQTGELFF. The CDR3 coding sequence is TGTGCCAGCAGCTTAGAGGTCCAGACCGGGGAGCTGTTTTTT.

The CDR3 sequence: CASSDYSYSRREVPDTQYF. The CDR3 DNA is TGTGCCAGCAGTGACTATAGTTATTCGCGTCGGGAGGTTCCAGATACGCAGTATTTT. The rearrangement uses TRBV2 and TRBJ2-3; the match to TRBD2 covers 7 bases. Per the germline V gene, CDR1 is SNHLY and CDR2 is FYNNEI. J was trimmed by 4 bases and V by 3 bases; bases with no gene match: 19. This CDR3 spans 19 amino acids.

J is TRBJ2-1 and V is TRBV3-1; D may be TRBD2 (5 bases). Germline V gives CDR1 LGHDT, CDR2 YNNKEL (reference sequence). V was pared by 4 bases and J by 8 bases, with 15 bases between. This CDR3 has 14 amino acids. This chain's CDR3 is CASSPGGAPHEQFF. The CDR3 DNA sequence: TGTGCCAGCAGCCCAGGAGGCGCCCCCCATGAGCAGTTCTTC.

This clonotype was counted only a few times. The chain carries TRBV19 and TRBJ2-2; possible D gene TRBD2, 5 bases. V lost 5 bases and J lost 2, with 15 bases in between. CDR1 is LNHDA, CDR2 SQIVND, per germline (reference sequence). The CDR3 has 16 residues. CDR3 DNA sequence: TGTGCCAGTAGTTCAAAATCGGACTTAAACACCGGGGAGCTGTTTTTT. Translating gives CASSSKSDLNTGELFF.

This clonotype turned up a few times. The chain combines TRBV7-6 with TRBJ2-7; 10 bases are a match to TRBD2. This CDR3 comprises 15 residues. Germline-derived CDR1 and CDR2 are SGHVS and FNYEAQ. V was pared by 1 base and J by 2 bases, with 2 bases of the junction left unmatched. CDR3 sequence reads: CASSLDTSGTYEQYV. The CDR3 region has the DNA TGTGCCAGCAGCTTAGATACTAGCGGGACCTACGAGCAGTACGTC.

This clonotype was detected many times. This sequence joins TRBV7-6 and TRBJ2-1, with 8 bases that match TRBD2. Trimming at V came to 4 bases and at J to 7 bases, leaving 6 bases not matched to a gene. The CDR3 spans 14 residues. Germline V gene lookup returns CDR1 SGHVS and CDR2 FNYEAQ. The CDR3 bases are TGTGCCAGCAGCTCAGCGGGGGCTGCAAATGAGCAGTTCTTC. This encodes CASSSAGAANEQFF.

This sequence joins TRBV6-2 or TRBV6-3 and TRBJ2-1; unclear D gene. The V end was cut by 4 bases, the J end by 6 bases, with 7 bases between. The CDR3 extends over 12 amino acids. Looked up from germline, CDR1 is MNHEY and CDR2 is SVGEGT. In DNA form, the CDR3 reads TGTGCCAGCAGTTCGGACGGCAATGAGCAGTTCTTC. Translating it yields CASSSDGNEQFF.

The rearrangement joins TRBV4-3 to TRBJ2-1; 14 bases are shared with TRBD2. The V and J ends lost 0 bases and 8 bases, in that order; junction bases with no gene match: 6. Germline V gene lookup returns CDR1 LGHNA and CDR2 YSLEER. This CDR3 region has 17 residues. The CDR3 bases are TGCGCCAGCAGCCAAGAGTCCGGGACTAGCGGGAGTCATGAGCAGTTCTTC. Amino acid sequence: CASSQESGTSGSHEQFF.

Remarks on this clonotype: A much more abundant neighbour one base away suggests this may be a read error. The chain recombines TRBV7-2 with TRBJ1-5; no definite D call. This CDR3 is 13 amino acids long. With 2 bases removed from V and 3 bases from J, the gap between germline ends came to 5 bases. Germline lookup yields CDR1 SGHTA and CDR2 FQGNSA. The CDR3 protein is CTSSLQANQPQHF. The CDR3 DNA follows: TGTACCAGCAGCTTACAGGCCAATCAGCCCCAGCATTTT.

This chain connects TRBV24-1 to TRBJ2-5; D perhaps matches TRBD2 (6 bases). Per germline, CDR1 KGHDR and CDR2 SFDVKD. The V end was cut by 4 bases, the J end by 5 bases, with 16 bases between. The CDR3 loop spans 15 amino acids. CDR3 sequence: CATSDSRAGMETQYF. DNA of the CDR3: TGTGCCACCAGTGACTCCCGCGCGGGGATGGAGACCCAGTACTTC.

This clonotype was detected ten times or more. The chain is built from TRBV7-8 and TRBJ1-5; D might be TRBD1 (6 bases). CDR1 is SGHVS, CDR2 FQNEAQ, per germline. The CDR3 runs to 14 residues. V dropped 3 bases and J dropped 7 bases, with 13 bases sitting between them. Here the CDR3 reads CASSFGRGGQPQHF. The CDR3 nucleotides read TGTGCCAGCAGCTTCGGGAGGGGGGGACAGCCCCAGCATTTT.

This clonotype was counted at least ten times. Here the CDR3 DNA reads TGTGCCAGCAGCTTAGAATCGAGGAATACGCAGTATTTT. Translating gives CASSLESRNTQYF. The chain carries TRBV7-6 and TRBJ2-3, with D uncertain. The germline gives CDR1 SGHVS, CDR2 FNYEAQ. This CDR3 has 13 residues. V dropped 1 base and J dropped 7 bases, with 9 bases sitting between them.

V gene TRBV28 combines with J gene TRBJ2-7; D unclear. CDR3 length: 14 residues. The germline CDR1 and CDR2 sequences are MDHEN and SYDVKM. In DNA form, the CDR3 reads TGTGAAAAAAACTTTGGGCTCAGCTCCTACGAGCAGTACTTC. Its translation: CEKNFGLSSYEQYF.

This clonotype was picked up many times. V is TRBV28 and J is TRBJ1-3; 10 bases line up with TRBD1. The germline CDR1 and CDR2 sequences are MDHEN and SYDVKM. This CDR3 has 14 amino acids. V was clipped by 6 bases and J by 5 bases; unmatched bases: 4. The CDR3 protein is CASRLDRGRNTIYF. CDR3 DNA sequence: TGTGCCAGCAGGTTGGACAGGGGGAGAAACACCATATATTTT. Full variable domain (missing parts from reference TRBV28 and TRBJ1-3): DVKVTQSSRYLVKRTGEKVFLECVQDMDHENMFWYRQDPGLGLRLIYFSYDVKMKEKGDIPEGYSVSREKKERFSLILESASTNQTSMYLCASRLDRGRNTIYFGEGSWLTVV.

The table lists this clonotype with a few counts. This chain uses TRBV11-2 with TRBJ2-3; no reliable D call. The CDR3 runs to 17 residues. Trimming removed 6 bases from V and 0 bases from J, with 19 bases in between. In germline, CDR1 is SGHAT, CDR2 FQNNGV. CDR3 in amino acids: CASRLSIRTTSTDTQYF. CDR3 DNA sequence: TGTGCCAGCAGACTAAGTATCCGCACCACTAGCACAGATACGCAGTATTTT.

The chain is built from TRBV24-1 and TRBJ1-2; D unclear. The CDR3 runs to 14 residues. The ends were cut back, 3 bases at V and 4 bases at J, with 11 bases in the middle. Germline loops: CDR1 KGHDR, CDR2 SFDVKD. The CDR3 protein is CATSDPTVGYGYTF. The CDR3 DNA sequence: TGTGCCACCAGTGATCCCACCGTCGGCTATGGCTACACCTTC.

This sequence joins TRBV2 and TRBJ2-6; D gene unclear. CDR1 is SNHLY, CDR2 FYNNEI, per germline. This CDR3 spans 14 amino acids. Trimming cost V 6 bases and J 0 bases, with 6 bases left between them. For the CDR3, the DNA is TGTGCCAGCAGGGGTACCTCTGGGGCCAACGTCCTGACTTTC. Encoded protein: CASRGTSGANVLTF.